The source of this T cell receptor (beta chain) is a study of blood T cell repertoires in COVID-19. Before being deemed recovered, Cohort 3 donors had two negative PCRs, clearance, or symptom resolution. As handled by the study authors: Reference gene primers were amplified, and this amplification served to estimate nucleated cell counts. The data were produced by immunoSEQ multiplex PCR, yet TCRdb's version contains in-frame clones alone and is incomplete. That table furnishes V, J and clone size, whereas the DNA furnished D and trimming. The repertoire has some 370,000 clones, roughly four fifths of them found once; the top ten carry approximately 4.7%. The sequenced material came from PBMCs or T cells enriched from blood (not recorded which). The receptor's source is a woman aged 45-65 years who had recovered from COVID-19.

In nucleotides, the CDR3 is TGTGCCAGTAGTACACAGATGTACACTGAAGCTTTCTTT. Protein product: CASSTQMYTEAFF. The J gene is TRBJ1-1, the V gene TRBV19; D is uncertain. Germline V gene data show CDR1 as LNHDA and CDR2 as SQIVND (reference sequence). Trimming left V 4 bases short and J 3 bases short, with 9 bases between. The CDR3 sequence is 13 residues long.